This T cell receptor (beta chain) was sequenced in a study of cytomegalovirus exposure and HLA in healthy donors. Turning to the study itself: Previous work identified roughly 110 million unique TCR beta sequences from 150 million to 200 million T cells. Study results and caveats: Rarity marked most TCR sequences, yet some public TCRs occurred in many donors. The study dropped some indistinguishable V segments, TRBV6-2 and TRBV6-3 among them. Relative to the roughly 700-donor mean, N-insertions were reportedly fewer in an Asian-associated ancestry cluster in a later analysis.

Researchers ran the PCR with 60 Vbeta and 13 Jbeta primers. Only in-frame clones appear in the TCRdb table, and some are missing; sequencing was by immunoSEQ multiplex PCR. The table lists some 120,000 clones, about three quarters of them singletons, with roughly 8.2% in the top ten. This clone occurred a few times. The antigen is undetermined. CDR1 and CDR2 (germline): SGHRS, YFSETQ. The CDR3 extends over 14 amino acids. Trimming cost V 3 bases and J 5 bases; bases outside gene matches: 2. The chain combines TRBV5-1 with TRBJ2-3; 11 nucleotides line up with TRBD2. Sequencing used PBMCs. The clonotype was recovered from a woman in her thirties or forties in good health and CMV-seropositive. CDR3 in amino acids: CASSWGLAEDTQYF. The CDR3 nucleotides read TGCGCCAGCAGCTGGGGACTAGCGGAAGATACGCAGTATTTT. The full variable domain, with the rest looked up from reference TRBV5-1 and TRBJ2-3, is KAGVTQTPRYLIKTRGQQVTLSCSPISGHRSVSWYQQTPGQGLQFLFEYFSETQRNKGNFPGRFSGRQFSNSRSEMNVSTLELGDSALYLCASSWGLAEDTQYFGPGTRLTVL.